This T cell receptor beta chain was captured in a study of blood T cell repertoires in COVID-19. Study-level background: Whether acute or convalescent, the COVID-19 samples came from the United States, Italy and Spain. Sample material is recorded as cDNA or gDNA derived from T cells, B-cell-depleted T cells, or PBMCs.

Authors' processing steps: Reference gene primers were amplified, and this amplification served to estimate nucleated cell counts. Sequencing used immunoSEQ multiplex PCR; TCRdb keeps in-frame clones, though not all of them. V, J and clone size reflect that table, while D and trimming were determined from the DNA. Among hundreds of thousands of clones listed, roughly 87% were seen once. This CDR3 spans 13 amino acids. The germline V gene has CDR1 SGHVS and CDR2 FNYEAQ. Trimming cost V 2 bases and J 8 bases, with 12 bases left between them. The receptor comes from a man aged 18 to 29 with active or convalescent COVID-19. The chain has TRBV7-6 and TRBJ1-2; tentatively, D is TRBD1 (5 bases). Sequenced sample: peripheral blood. The CDR3 DNA is TGTGCCAGCAGCTTACAGGGAAACGCGGGCTACACCTTC. Translating gives CASSLQGNAGYTF.